The 28 T cell receptor beta chains listed next were all sequenced from one sample in a study of blood T cell repertoires in COVID-19 (dated by TCRdb to the early 2020s). The library relied on the immunoSEQ multiplex PCR assay. In its TCRdb copy, this immuneACCESS table keeps in-frame sequences only and misses some clones. Where compared with another copy, unresolved V genes explain less than half of these, and the others have no known cause. Here the sample has tens of thousands of clones; roughly three quarters occur a single time. Jointly, the top ten make up 9.2% of the sample. The sample comprised peripheral blood. All receptors come from a human donor in a cohort sampled during active COVID-19.

The V call is TRBV7-9, the J call TRBJ2-5; 12 bases match TRBD2. With V trimmed by 3 bases and J by 5 bases, 10 bases remained unmatched. Looked up from germline, CDR1 is SEHNR and CDR2 is FQNEAQ (reference sequence). The CDR3 totals 17 residues. CDR3 DNA sequence: TGTGCCAGCAGCTTCGGACTAGCGGGGAGGGCAGGGGAGACCCAGTACTTC. Its translation is CASSFGLAGRAGETQYF.

V gene TRBV18 combines with J gene TRBJ2-5; 9 bases agree with TRBD1. The germline V gene encodes CDR1 KGHSH and CDR2 LQKENI. After removal of 6 bases from V and 0 bases from J, the junction contained 8 bases not matched to a gene. This CDR3 region has 16 residues. CDR3 in amino acids: CASSLRQGGYQETQYF. The CDR3 nucleotides are TGTGCCAGCTCCCTGCGACAGGGGGGGTACCAAGAGACCCAGTACTTC.

V is TRBV24-1 and J is TRBJ2-1, with D perhaps matching TRBD2 (5 bases). There are 16 residues in the CDR3. CDR1 is KGHDR, CDR2 SFDVKD, per germline. With 1 base removed from V and 8 bases from J, the gap between germline ends came to 17 bases. CDR3 amino acids: CATSDFEGSPFDEQFF. The CDR3 coding sequence is TGTGCCACCAGTGATTTTGAGGGAAGCCCCTTCGATGAGCAGTTCTTC.

V and J are TRBV7-2 and TRBJ2-7; no clear D gene. The V gene's germline CDR1 is SGHTA and CDR2 FQGNSA. The V gene lost 5 bases and the J gene lost 2 bases, with 10 bases spanning the gap. This CDR3 has 13 residues. CDR3 coding DNA: TGTGCCAGCAGCCCGACTGTAACCTACGAGCAGTACTTC. Translating gives CASSPTVTYEQYF.

The chain joins TRBV9 to TRBJ2-4; weak D call: TRBD2 (5 bases). This CDR3 comprises 14 residues. Trimming cost V 4 bases and J 9 bases, with 17 bases left between them. Per the germline V gene, CDR1 is SGDLS and CDR2 is YYNGEE. This CDR3 reads CASSPDGRGVIQYF. DNA for the CDR3: TGTGCCAGCAGCCCGGACGGCCGGGGAGTCATTCAGTACTTC.

The V gene is TRBV10-3, the J gene TRBJ1-6; 7 bases map to TRBD1. Per germline, CDR1 ENHRY and CDR2 SYGVKD. CDR3 length equals 15 residues. V shed 4 bases and J 9 bases; nucleotides not matched to a gene: 9. The CDR3 is CAISGRGGAGSPLHF. CDR3 coding DNA: TGTGCCATCAGTGGAAGAGGGGGCGCAGGTTCACCCCTCCACTTT.

V gene TRBV29-1 combines with J gene TRBJ2-7; 14 bases are a match to TRBD2. The CDR3 has 14 residues. Per germline, CDR1 SQVTM and CDR2 ANQGSEA. With V trimmed by 4 bases and J by 5 bases, 4 bases remained unmatched. The CDR3 nucleotides read TGCAGCGTTGCCCTGACTAGCGGGAGGGACGAGCAGTACTTC. Protein product: CSVALTSGRDEQYF.

This sequence joins TRBV28 and TRBJ2-3; a possible D gene is TRBD2 (7 bases). The V and J ends lost 3 bases and 6 bases respectively, with 19 bases between them. CDR1 and CDR2 from the germline V gene are MDHEN and SYDVKM. This CDR3 comprises 16 residues. CDR3 in DNA: TGTGCCAGCAGTTTCCTCGGGGGGCGGAGACCCGATACGCAGTATTTT. Protein: CASSFLGGRRPDTQYF.

The V call is TRBV27, the J call TRBJ2-3; D is perhaps TRBD2 (5 bases). CDR1 and CDR2 (germline): MNHEY, SMNVEV (reference sequence). The CDR3 is 14 amino acids. V lost 5 bases and J 7 bases, leaving 16 bases between the germline ends. The CDR3 sequence: CASSQNSGLNTQYF. Written as DNA, the CDR3 is TGTGCCAGCAGTCAGAACAGCGGCCTTAATACGCAGTATTTT.

The chain combines TRBV14 with TRBJ2-6, with 7 bases aligning to TRBD1. The ends lost 0 bases at V and 0 bases at J; junction bases unmatched: 11. This CDR3 is 20 amino acids long. Germline V lookup: CDR1 SGHDN, CDR2 FVKESK. This CDR3 is CASSQDDYRGSFSGANVLTF. The CDR3 DNA reads as TGTGCCAGCAGCCAAGATGATTACAGGGGCTCCTTCTCTGGGGCCAACGTCCTGACTTTC.

The sample holds one count of this clone. CDR3 bases: TGTGCCACCAGCACAAAAAGGCTTACAGGATATGGCTACACCTTC. This translates into CATSTKRLTGYGYTF. The J gene is TRBJ1-2, the V gene TRBV15, with a tentative D call TRBD1 (5 bases). V was cut by 4 bases and J by 5 bases, with 17 bases left in between. CDR1 and CDR2 from the germline V gene are LNHNV and YYDKDF (reference sequence). The CDR3 is made up of 15 amino acids.

The chain joins TRBV19 to TRBJ2-3; TRBD2 agrees at 11 bases. The J segment lost 5 bases and the V segment lost 4 bases, leaving 11 bases of the junction unmatched. CDR3 length: 17 residues. The germline V gene has CDR1 LNHDA and CDR2 SQIVND (reference sequence). The CDR3 sequence: CASSTPSSGRIGDTQYF. The CDR3, as DNA: TGTGCCAGTAGTACCCCCTCTAGCGGGAGGATCGGAGATACGCAGTATTTT.

The chain links TRBV12-5 to TRBJ2-2; maybe TRBD2 (5 bases). In germline, CDR1 is LGHNT, CDR2 FRNRAP. V was trimmed by 0 bases and J by 2 bases, leaving 25 bases between them. This CDR3 has 21 residues. CDR3 in DNA: TGTGCTAGTGGTTTGGTAGGGTTCAGTAAGGGAGCGGACTTTAACACCGGGGAGCTGTTTTTT. It is translated as CASGLVGFSKGADFNTGELFF.

The chain combines TRBV28 with TRBJ2-6; 8 bases agree with TRBD2. Germline CDR1 and CDR2: MDHEN and SYDVKM. The CDR3 loop spans 17 amino acids. After removal of 10 bases from V and 1 base from J, the junction contained 12 bases not matched to a gene. The CDR3 protein is CATNVGGRHSGANVLTF. In nucleotides, the CDR3 is TGTGCCACCAACGTTGGCGGGAGGCATTCTGGGGCCAACGTCCTGACTTTC.

This rearrangement joins TRBV7-2 to TRBJ2-4, with no clear D. CDR3 length equals 15 residues. Trimming cost V 6 bases and J 3 bases, with 15 bases left between them. CDR1 SGHTA and CDR2 FQGNSA come from the germline V gene. DNA for the CDR3: TGTGCCAGCAGTTCAGGCCTCGTCGGCAAAAACATTCAGTACTTC. This gives the protein CASSSGLVGKNIQYF.

The CDR3 here is CASSLGRNWDTQYF. CDR3 nucleotides: TGTGCCAGCAGCTTGGGGCGGAACTGGGATACGCAGTATTTT. The gene calls are TRBV5-4 and TRBJ2-3; unclear D gene. Germline values: CDR1 SGHNT, CDR2 YYREEE (reference sequence). The CDR3 sequence is 14 residues long. The ends were cut back, 0 bases at V and 6 bases at J, with 11 bases in the middle. The complete variable domain, with remaining parts taken from reference TRBV5-4 and TRBJ2-3, reads ETGVTQSPTHLIKTRGQQVTLRCSSQSGHNTVSWYQQALGQGPQFIFQYYREEENGRGNFPPRFSGLQFPNYSSELNVNALELDDSALYLCASSLGRNWDTQYFGPGTRLTVL.

This clone was seen a handful of times. This rearrangement joins TRBV3-1 (or the pseudogene TRBV3-2) to TRBJ1-6; unclear D gene. This CDR3 region has 12 residues. Germline V gene data show CDR1 as LGHDT and CDR2 as YNNKEL (reference sequence). The V end lost 3 bases, the J end lost 9 bases, and 6 bases lay between the germline ends. For the CDR3, the DNA is TGTGCCAGCAGCCAGCGTACTTCACCCCTCCACTTT. Its protein is CASSQRTSPLHF.

V is TRBV6-2 or TRBV6-3 and J is TRBJ1-3; D may be TRBD1 (6 bases). The CDR3 loop spans 14 amino acids. V lost 2 bases to trimming and J lost 2 bases, with 7 bases between them. Germline values: CDR1 MNHEY, CDR2 SVGEGT. The chain's CDR3 is CASSYGTPGNTIYF. CDR3 sequence (DNA): TGTGCCAGCAGTTACGGGACACCTGGAAACACCATATATTTT.

The genes are TRBV19 and TRBJ2-1; 8 bases agree with TRBD1. Trimming removed 0 bases from V and 5 bases from J; junction bases left unmatched: 6. The germline CDR1 and CDR2 sequences are LNHDA and SQIVND (reference sequence). This CDR3 is 16 amino acids long. The CDR3 DNA reads as TGTGCCAGTAGTATAGAGACAGGGGTTCTTCACAATGAGCAGTTCTTC. Residues: CASSIETGVLHNEQFF.

The chain has TRBV7-3 and TRBJ2-1, with 9 bases matching TRBD2. CDR1 SGHTA and CDR2 FQGTGA come from the germline V gene. The CDR3 consists of 15 residues. Trimming at V came to 6 bases and at J to 12 bases, leaving 15 bases not matched to a gene. CDR3 sequence: CASSSSGSGGNRQFF. CDR3 nucleotides: TGTGCCAGCAGTAGTAGCGGGAGTGGGGGTAACAGGCAGTTCTTC.

V is TRBV19 and J is TRBJ2-5, with 8 bases matching TRBD2. The trim removed 8 bases at V and 5 bases at J, leaving 13 bases unmatched. The germline V gene encodes CDR1 LNHDA and CDR2 SQIVND (reference sequence). This CDR3 region has 15 residues. The CDR3 nucleotides are TGTGCCAGTTCCCCCCTCCGGGAGGGACGGGAGACCCAGTACTTC. This codes for CASSPLREGRETQYF.

This chain uses TRBV28 with TRBJ1-2, with TRBD1 matching over 7 bases. The CDR3 spans 13 residues. From germline, CDR1 is MDHEN and CDR2 SYDVKM. V lost 5 bases, J lost 4 bases, and 4 bases stayed unmatched. The CDR3 DNA reads as TGTGCCAGCAGTAATACAGGGGCCTATGGCTACACCTTC. Translated: CASSNTGAYGYTF.

The rearrangement joins TRBV9 to TRBJ2-3; tentatively, D is TRBD1 (5 bases). The CDR3 spans 16 residues. The germline V gene has CDR1 SGDLS and CDR2 YYNGEE. With 3 bases removed from V and 4 bases from J, the gap between germline ends came to 18 bases. The CDR3: CASSEGWLGSADTQYF. CDR3 DNA sequence: TGTGCCAGCAGCGAGGGGTGGCTCGGGTCGGCAGATACGCAGTATTTT. The whole variable domain, filled in from reference TRBV9 and TRBJ2-3, reads DSGVTQTPKHLITATGQRVTLRCSPRSGDLSVYWYQQSLDQGLQFLIQYYNGEERAKGNILERFSAQQFPDLHSELNLSSLELGDSALYFCASSEGWLGSADTQYFGPGTRLTVL.

This sequence joins TRBV9 and TRBJ2-1; D call uncertain. Germline loops: CDR1 SGDLS, CDR2 YYNGEE. This CDR3 is 12 amino acids long. Trimming removed 0 bases at V and 7 bases at J, with 5 bases between. This CDR3 reads CASSVAQNEQFF. In nucleotides, the CDR3 is TGTGCCAGCAGCGTAGCGCAGAATGAGCAGTTCTTC.

V usage is TRBV13 and J usage is TRBJ2-3, with 8 positions matching TRBD1. In germline, CDR1 is PRHDT, CDR2 FYEKMQ (reference sequence). V lost 5 bases, J lost 5 bases, and 6 bases stayed unmatched. This CDR3 has 14 amino acids. CDR3: CASSRQDRGDTQYF. For the CDR3, the DNA is TGTGCCAGCAGCCGACAAGACAGGGGAGATACGCAGTATTTT.

The V call is TRBV10-2, the J call TRBJ1-4, with TRBD1 matching over 7 bases. Germline values: CDR1 WSHSY, CDR2 SAAADI. The CDR3 loop spans 14 amino acids. The J segment lost 8 bases and the V segment lost 8 bases, leaving 11 bases of the junction unmatched. DNA of the CDR3: TGCGCCAGCGGGGATACGAGGGGGCGCGAAAAACTGTTTTTT. It encodes CASGDTRGREKLFF.

This chain joins TRBV13 and TRBJ2-7; D call uncertain. Per germline, CDR1 PRHDT and CDR2 FYEKMQ (reference sequence). The CDR3 has 13 residues. With 1 base removed from V and 5 bases from J, the gap between germline ends came to 9 bases. CDR3 sequence: CASSLEDKDEQYF. The CDR3 bases are TGTGCCAGCAGCTTAGAAGACAAAGACGAGCAGTACTTC.

The rearrangement links TRBV19 to TRBJ2-7, with D hard to call. V gave up 3 bases and J gave up 5 bases, with 11 bases separating them. Germline values: CDR1 LNHDA, CDR2 SQIVND (reference sequence). The CDR3 sequence is 13 residues long. This CDR3 reads CASSMFRSNEQYF. CDR3 bases: TGTGCCAGTAGTATGTTCAGATCCAACGAGCAGTACTTC.